This T cell receptor (beta chain) derives from a study of PD-1 blockade in classical Hodgkin lymphoma. Turning to this clone: The antigen is unknown.

Study-level points and caveats: Significant TCR diversity gains by C4D1 occurred in CD4+ but not CD8+ cells. Reports described newly diagnosed patients as having lower baseline TCR diversity than healthy donors. Nivolumab initiated under 1 year post-ASCT led to patient exclusion.

The time point here: cycle 4 day 1 (C4D1), after 6 weeks of nivolumab. All the patients suffered relapse after autologous stem cell transplantation, and brentuximab vedotin exposure differed. Purification of CD4+ T cells from thawed PBMCs was performed via magnetic negative selection. With 6 bases removed from V and 5 bases from J, the gap between germline ends came to 17 bases. The CDR3 has 15 residues. The germline gives CDR1 LNHDA, CDR2 SQIVND (reference sequence). The method was immunoSEQ multiplex PCR; TCRdb's version includes in-frame clones alone and lacks a portion of them. The repertoire holds approximately 28,000 clones, 70% to 80% seen once, with about 0.6% in the top ten.

This receptor was obtained from a human donor with classical Hodgkin lymphoma. Source: CD4+ T cells from blood, taken before the fourth cycle of nivolumab. The rearrangement uses TRBV19 and TRBJ2-1; D is unresolved. The CDR3: CASSPLPARHNEQFF. In DNA, the CDR3 is TGTGCCAGTAGCCCCCTCCCGGCAAGGCACAATGAGCAGTTCTTC.